A selection of T cell receptor beta chains follows, all from one sample in a study of spatial heterogeneity in lung cancer. One entry per CDR3 protein, called by TCRdb with MiXCR from the 5' RACE reads. The sample yields about 95,000 distinct CDR3 sequences, about 9.4% seen once. Sequencing was performed on PBMCs, taken at surgery. These receptors were taken from a male donor with early-stage non-small cell lung cancer. The conserved cysteine and the conserved F or W are not part of the CDR3 here. Some rows mark clone size as missing; the rest say once, few, many or name a class of expanded clone.

SARPLYYADGYEQY | . | TRBV20-1
SAGPTTTDTQY | . | TRBV20-1
ASSPGPGRYTQY | few | TRBV28
ASSPGGVSGANVLT | . | TRBV5-1
SARDRIAGARETQY | . | TRBV20-1
ASSYGSYRPS | few | TRBV6-2/TRBV6-3
ASSDSPPGEQF | many | TRBV2
ASSQGSKSYEQY | . | TRBV3-1
ASSHGQRRDTQY | few | TRBV28
AWSVDSYSNQPQH | . | TRBV30
ASSLLFGELF | few | TRBV28
ASRAAGDEQY | many | TRBV28
ATSRDRDSLWQPQH | many | TRBV15
SARGRGVDYGYT | . | TRBV20-1
SVEGGGGPNEQF | many | TRBV29-1
SAAPGLKGDTQY | . | TRBV20-1
ASSPSGAPNEQF | . | TRBV18
ASSPGTELQETQY | . | TRBV6-2/TRBV6-3
ASSLTVNQPQH | . | TRBV5-1
ASSPSGGNTGELF | many | TRBV18
ASSLWRGDGAF | . | TRBV28
SARDHGRNSYGYT | few | TRBV20-1
ASSGAVRGTQY | few | TRBV2
ASSPRQQIMETQY | . | TRBV7-2
ASSLVVNTEAF | many | TRBV7-3
SVGTGGSQPQH | . | TRBV29-1
ASSQIATGGGTEAF | few | TRBV14
ASSFFPGGFTDTQY | few | TRBV27
ASSLGQKGGAGYT | . | TRBV7-9
AISQTGEAF | . | TRBV10-3
ASSEIRGANTEAF | few | TRBV2
ASSLNQGSPYEQY | . | TRBV2
ASRRGGNSNQPQH | few | TRBV6-2/TRBV6-3
ASSPRGAKNIQY | . | TRBV2
ASSQGRTNTGELF | few | TRBV3-1
ASSLAAIPYNEQF | . | TRBV18
ASSLAGGRSNQPQH | many | TRBV7-9
SVLQETQY | many | TRBV29-1
ASSLLRANTEAF | . | TRBV14
AWSVRRAGNQPQH | few | TRBV30
ASRGTSSGNTIY | many | TRBV12-3/TRBV12-4
ASRETDFNYGYT | many | TRBV6-5
ASSFPGGPRTDTQY | . | TRBV7-2
ASSSINTGELF | many | TRBV7-2
ASGAASTDTQY | many | TRBV5-1
ASSLGSLGSNQPQH | . | TRBV28
ASSLDQGQNNEKLF | few | TRBV5-4
ASSEGAGEYNEQF | . | TRBV2
AISGEGNYGYT | . | TRBV10-3
ASIAAGGTYEQY | . | TRBV10-3
ASSLVGGNEQF | few | TRBV5-1
SARPPVGLAGGQITDTQY | many | TRBV20-1
ASSLRREQPQH | . | TRBV7-2
ASSVEASGGNEQF | few | TRBV9
ASSSQRDGTDTQY | many | TRBV7-2
ASDPLASGGHEQF | many | TRBV2
ASSDRSRTNEKLF | . | TRBV28
ASSLERRIGPLH | . | TRBV11-1
ASSPRTGGLSGLAGGKNIQY | many | TRBV28